Below are 30 T cell receptor beta chains sequenced from a single sample in a study of blood T cell repertoires in COVID-19. TCRdb keeps only in-frame clones here, not all; method: immunoSEQ multiplex PCR. The table has 250,000 or so clones, 75% to 90% seen once. The sample taken for sequencing was peripheral blood. Receptors were obtained from a woman in her 40s who had recovered from COVID-19.

The gene calls are TRBV2 and TRBJ2-5; a possible D gene is TRBD1 (6 bases). The CDR3 loop spans 19 amino acids. The germline V and J ends were trimmed by 2 bases and 5 bases, with 27 bases remaining between them. Germline V gene sequence: CDR1 SNHLY, CDR2 FYNNEI. This CDR3 reads CASSEMGAASIQRGETQYF. CDR3 DNA sequence: TGTGCCAGCAGTGAAATGGGTGCGGCTAGCATACAAAGGGGGGAGACCCAGTACTTC.

The chain carries TRBV29-1 and TRBJ2-3, with 12 bases matching TRBD2. The ends lost 8 bases at V and 4 bases at J; junction bases unmatched: 10. The CDR3 is made up of 15 amino acids. Germline V gene sequence: CDR1 SQVTM, CDR2 ANQGSEA. The chain's CDR3 is CSSVPSGGASDTQYF. The CDR3 nucleotides are TGCAGCTCCGTCCCTAGCGGGGGGGCGTCAGATACGCAGTATTTT.

The chain employs TRBV4-2 and TRBJ1-6; no clear D gene. Trimming removed 0 bases at V and 5 bases at J, with 11 bases between. CDR3 length: 16 residues. CDR1 and CDR2 from the germline V gene are LGHNA and YNFKEQ. CDR3 residues: CASSQELRLDNSPLHF. DNA of the CDR3: TGTGCCAGCAGCCAAGAATTGCGACTGGATAATTCACCCCTCCACTTT.

The gene calls are TRBV15 and TRBJ1-1, with no clear D. Looked up from germline, CDR1 is LNHNV and CDR2 is YYDKDF (reference sequence). The CDR3 sequence is 14 residues long. The ends were cut back, 1 base at V and 1 base at J, with 7 bases in the middle. In nucleotides, the CDR3 is TGTGCCACCAGCAGAGGGCGGCGGAACACTGAAGCTTTCTTT. Encoded protein: CATSRGRRNTEAFF.

This clone has only one observation. The chain uses TRBV19 and TRBJ2-2; 8 bases agree with TRBD2. V shed 7 bases, J shed 7 bases, and the junction held 14 bases outside the gene matches. The CDR3 totals 16 residues. Germline CDR1 LNHDA, CDR2 SQIVND (reference sequence). The CDR3 loop reads CASTPPGGARNGELFF. The DNA of the CDR3 is TGTGCCAGTACCCCACCGGGGGGGGCGCGGAACGGGGAGCTGTTTTTT.

The chain couples TRBV9 to TRBJ1-1, with D unresolved. CDR3 length equals 15 residues. The germline gives CDR1 SGDLS, CDR2 YYNGEE. V lost 0 bases to trimming and J lost 0 bases, with 9 bases between them. CDR3 sequence: CASSVGATMNTEAFF. The CDR3 DNA reads TGTGCCAGCAGCGTAGGGGCGACTATGAACACTGAAGCTTTCTTT.

The V call is TRBV7-9, the J call TRBJ2-1; 10 bases are a match to TRBD1. The ends lost 1 base at V and 16 bases at J; junction bases unmatched: 10. The CDR3 loop spans 14 amino acids. Germline CDR1 SEHNR, CDR2 FQNEAQ (reference sequence). CDR3 sequence (DNA): TGTGCCAGCAGCTTAGTGGCACACCGGACAGGGGGTTTCTTC. Amino acid sequence: CASSLVAHRTGGFF.

The V gene is TRBV19, the J gene TRBJ1-1; TRBD1 might be the D (5 bases). This CDR3 has 12 residues. Germline loops: CDR1 LNHDA, CDR2 SQIVND (reference sequence). V was trimmed by 5 bases and J by 2 bases, leaving 6 bases between them. The CDR3 nucleotides read TGTGCCAGTAGTCAGGGAAACACTGAAGCTTTCTTT. Its protein is CASSQGNTEAFF.

The chain combines TRBV4-1 with TRBJ2-1, with TRBD2 matching over 8 bases. The V gene end was trimmed by 0 bases and the J gene end by 4 bases; junction bases not matched to a gene: 8. Germline CDR1 MGHRA, CDR2 YSYEKL. This CDR3 contains 17 residues. CDR3 coding DNA: TGCGCCAGCAGCCAAGATGTTCGGCGGGGGGAGTACAATGAGCAGTTCTTC. This encodes CASSQDVRRGEYNEQFF.

The V and J genes are TRBV9 and TRBJ1-3; no definite D call. Germline CDR1 SGDLS, CDR2 YYNGEE. The V end was cut by 2 bases, the J end by 6 bases, with 18 bases between. CDR3 size: 16 residues. The CDR3 protein is CASSVSLKSGENTIYF. The CDR3 nucleotides are TGTGCCAGCAGCGTCTCCCTCAAGTCCGGGGAAAACACCATATATTTT.

The V gene is TRBV5-5, the J gene TRBJ1-4, with TRBD1 matching 10 bases. Trimming cost V 4 bases and J 9 bases; bases outside gene matches: 6. CDR3 length: 14 amino acids. Germline CDR1 reads SGHKS; CDR2 reads YYEKEE (reference sequence). The CDR3 sequence: CASSIQGQGKKLFF. The CDR3 DNA reads TGTGCCAGCAGCATCCAGGGACAGGGGAAAAAACTGTTTTTT. Full variable domain (missing parts from reference TRBV5-5 and TRBJ1-4): DAGVTQSPTHLIKTRGQQVTLRCSPISGHKSVSWYQQVLGQGPQFIFQYYEKEERGRGNFPDRFSARQFPNYSSELNVNALLLGDSALYLCASSIQGQGKKLFFGSGTQLSVL.

This chain connects TRBV27 to TRBJ1-1, with 7 bases matching TRBD1. This CDR3 has 13 residues. V was pared by 6 bases and J by 7 bases, with 8 bases of the junction left unmatched. Per germline, CDR1 MNHEY and CDR2 SMNVEV (reference sequence). As DNA, the CDR3 is TGTGCCAGCAGGCCAATGGGACAGAATGAAGCTTTCTTT. It specifies CASRPMGQNEAFF.

The chain couples TRBV9 to TRBJ2-1; TRBD2 matches 8 bases. J lost 0 bases, V lost 4 bases, and 9 bases had no gene match. There are 17 residues in the CDR3. Germline V lookup: CDR1 SGDLS, CDR2 YYNGEE. CDR3 loop: CASSIQRGFSSYNEQFF. The CDR3 coding sequence is TGTGCCAGCAGCATCCAGCGGGGGTTCTCCTCCTACAATGAGCAGTTCTTC.

The CDR3 spells CASSDGVGETQYF. Written as DNA, the CDR3 is TGTGCCAGCAGCGACGGGGTAGGGGAGACCCAGTACTTC. The chain joins TRBV11-2 to TRBJ2-5, with a tentative D call TRBD2 (5 bases). Germline assignment: CDR1 SGHAT and CDR2 FQNNGV. This CDR3 comprises 13 residues. The ends were cut back, 5 bases at V and 5 bases at J, with 12 bases in the middle.

This clone qualifies as medium-sized (0.01 to 0.1%). This chain links TRBV6-5 with TRBJ1-2, with 8 bases that match TRBD1. Germline V lookup: CDR1 MNHEY, CDR2 SVGAGI. Losses at the gene ends were 6 bases for V and 5 bases for J; bases not matched to a gene: 11. This CDR3 spans 15 amino acids. This CDR3 is CASRDLQGAGYGYTF. The CDR3 coding sequence is TGTGCCAGCAGAGATCTTCAGGGGGCTGGGTATGGCTACACCTTC.

This clone turned up a few times. This chain joins TRBV6-2 or TRBV6-3 and TRBJ1-5, with a tentative D call TRBD1 (6 bases). Trimming shortened V by 2 bases and J by 9 bases, and 17 bases separated the two germline ends. The CDR3 is 15 residues long. CDR1 MNHEY and CDR2 SVGEGT come from the germline V gene. CDR3 coding DNA: TGTGCCAGCAGTTACAGGACAGCAGTAGGAAGGCCCCAGCATTTT. This gives the protein CASSYRTAVGRPQHF.

The chain links TRBV5-4 to TRBJ2-2; perhaps TRBD2 as D (5 bases). The length of the CDR3 is 15 residues. Between the trimmed V and J ends, which lost 2 bases and 2 bases, there was a span of 10 bases. Germline CDR1 SGHNT, CDR2 YYREEE (reference sequence). The CDR3 sequence is CASSFHSGNTGELFF. The CDR3 DNA reads as TGTGCCAGCAGCTTCCACAGCGGTAACACCGGGGAGCTGTTTTTT.

This rearrangement joins TRBV27 to TRBJ2-2; TRBD1 matches at 7 bases. Germline V lookup: CDR1 MNHEY, CDR2 SMNVEV (reference sequence). CDR3 length equals 16 residues. V shed 5 bases and J 2 bases; nucleotides not matched to a gene: 8. In nucleotides, the CDR3 is TGTGCCAGCAGTGAACCGGGACAGATAAACACCGGGGAGCTGTTTTTT. Its translation: CASSEPGQINTGELFF.

This clone was found once. V is TRBV2 and J is TRBJ1-1; possibly TRBD1 for D (6 bases). Trimming removed 3 bases at V and 4 bases at J, with 12 bases between. The CDR3 runs 14 residues. Germline values: CDR1 SNHLY, CDR2 FYNNEI. CDR3 nucleotide sequence: TGTGCCAGCAGTGACGAGGGGGTCGGCACTGAAGCTTTCTTT. Residues: CASSDEGVGTEAFF.

As to this clone: This may arise from a read error, as a much more abundant clone is one base away. The rearrangement joins TRBV5-5 to TRBJ2-3, with TRBD2 as a possible D gene (5 bases). Trimming cost V 4 bases and J 3 bases, with 6 bases left between them. CDR1 is SGHKS and CDR2 is YYEKEE in the germline V gene (reference sequence). This CDR3 spans 12 amino acids. This chain's CDR3 is CASSPGTDTQYF. The CDR3 region has the DNA TGTGCCAGCAGCCCGGGAACAGATACGCAGTATTTT.

The J gene is TRBJ2-1, the V gene TRBV5-1; 9 bases line up with TRBD1. Germline CDR1 SGHRS, CDR2 YFSETQ. The ends lost 2 bases at V and 7 bases at J; junction bases unmatched: 13. This CDR3 has 17 residues. CDR3 sequence (DNA): TGCGCCAGCAGCTTAGGACCTCCCGGACAGGGGATAAATGAGCAGTTCTTC. Amino acids: CASSLGPPGQGINEQFF.

The chain links TRBV2 to TRBJ1-6, with a possible D match to TRBD1 (6 bases). The V end lost 2 bases, the J end lost 10 bases, and 12 bases lay between the germline ends. The CDR3 totals 14 residues. The V gene's germline CDR1 is SNHLY and CDR2 FYNNEI. This CDR3 is CASSESGGGSPLHF. The DNA of the CDR3 is TGTGCCAGCAGTGAAAGCGGGGGCGGGTCACCCCTCCACTTT.

The J gene is TRBJ1-1, the V gene TRBV19, with D possibly being TRBD1 (5 bases). Germline lookup yields CDR1 LNHDA and CDR2 SQIVND (reference sequence). The CDR3 totals 13 residues. Trimming removed 6 bases from V and 5 bases from J, with 13 bases in between. CDR3 loop: CASRKNDRTEAFF. The CDR3 bases are TGTGCCAGTAGAAAAAACGACAGAACTGAAGCTTTCTTT.

The chain carries TRBV5-1 and TRBJ2-5; D gene unclear. The germline V gene encodes CDR1 SGHRS and CDR2 YFSETQ. The CDR3 has 11 residues. The V gene lost 1 base and the J gene lost 5 bases, with 3 bases spanning the gap. This CDR3 reads CASSLTETQYF. The CDR3 nucleotides read TGCGCCAGCAGCTTGACTGAGACCCAGTACTTC.

The CDR3 DNA reads as TGTGCCAGCAGCTTAGAGGACTCGTGGGTAGGCTCACCCCTCCACTTT. This sequence encodes CASSLEDSWVGSPLHF. The rearrangement uses TRBV7-9 and TRBJ1-6; the D is unclear. This CDR3 is 16 amino acids long. Germline assignment: CDR1 SEHNR and CDR2 FQNEAQ (reference sequence). V was clipped by 1 base and J by 10 bases, with 17 bases between them.

The chain has TRBV12-5 and TRBJ2-3; 8 bases map to TRBD1. Germline V CDR1 and CDR2: LGHNT, FRNRAP. CDR3 length equals 16 residues. Germline trimming cut 6 bases from V and 0 bases from J; bases unmatched to any gene: 8. The CDR3 spells CASGLRQGSSTDTQYF. Written as DNA, the CDR3 is TGTGCTAGTGGACTTAGACAGGGGTCTAGCACAGATACGCAGTATTTT.

The chain joins TRBV7-9 to TRBJ2-3; tentative D call: TRBD1 (6 bases). Germline V CDR1 and CDR2: SEHNR, FQNEAQ (reference sequence). The CDR3 contains 15 residues. Trimming removed 2 bases at V and 2 bases at J, with 11 bases between. CDR3 in DNA: TGTGCCAGCAGCTTAAGAGGGACACACACAGATACGCAGTATTTT. Its protein product is CASSLRGTHTDTQYF. The whole variable domain, filled in from reference TRBV7-9 and TRBJ2-3, reads DTGVSQNPRHKITKRGQNVTFRCDPISEHNRLYWYRQTLGQGPEFLTYFQNEAQLEKSRLLSDRFSAERPKGSFSTLEIQRTEQGDSAMYLCASSLRGTHTDTQYFGPGTRLTVL.

The V call is TRBV4-3, the J call TRBJ2-1; D not certain. CDR3 size: 13 residues. CDR1 LGHNA and CDR2 YSLEER come from the germline V gene. V gave up 8 bases and J gave up 5 bases, with 13 bases separating them. The CDR3 loop reads CASSRDSNNEQFF. CDR3 sequence (DNA): TGCGCCAGCTCTCGAGACTCGAACAATGAGCAGTTCTTC.

V and J are TRBV9 and TRBJ1-2; D call uncertain. V lost 0 bases to trimming and J lost 5 bases, with 8 bases between them. The germline CDR1 and CDR2 sequences are SGDLS and YYNGEE. CDR3 length: 13 amino acids. CDR3 loop: CASSVAWSYGYTF. Written as DNA, the CDR3 is TGTGCCAGCAGCGTAGCTTGGAGTTATGGCTACACCTTC.

The CDR3 sequence: CASRPDTGGEGKLFF. CDR3 in DNA: TGCGCCAGCAGACCAGATACAGGGGGCGAGGGAAAACTGTTTTTT. This chain links TRBV5-1 with TRBJ1-4; 9 positions agree with TRBD1. Per germline, CDR1 SGHRS and CDR2 YFSETQ. V dropped 5 bases and J dropped 10; count of bases not matched to a gene: 12. This CDR3 is built from 15 residues.